Sequencing of this TCR beta chain was carried out in a study of cytomegalovirus exposure and HLA in healthy donors listed by TCRdb under 2017. With regard to the full study: According to an earlier analysis of 550 to 750 of the donors, some 180 million T cells yielded 90 million to 130 million unique TCR beta sequences and roughly 280 Gb of sequence data. Roughly 320 gigabases of sequencing data and around 80 million unique TCR sequences made up an early release that covered 640 HLA-typed donors. Of the 350 to 450 genotyped donors, about 80% fell in the genetic ancestry cluster associated with self-reported Caucasian donors. The aim of the study was to test whether cataloging public T cell receptors could identify signatures of past pathogen exposure. The study profiled the T cell repertoires of hundreds of subjects by immunosequencing and related them to cytomegalovirus serostatus. A separate validation cohort of 100 to 150 different subjects was used in addition to the approximately 610-subject first cohort. High-throughput TCR immunosequencing, statistical association of individual TCRs with disease status, and machine learning were combined to predict cytomegalovirus infection status. A later analysis re-examined previously published TCR beta repertoires from 500 to 700 donors and added high-resolution HLA genotyping to investigate patterns of TCR occurrence. In the later analysis, no new phenotypic data were used to find candidate immune exposures; instead, reliance was placed on TCR beta sequences and their occurrence across donors. An earlier analysis of some 500 of the donors applied high-throughput TCR beta sequencing to assess whether each TCR beta V gene segment acted as functional or pseudogenic. Donor age, sex, ethnicity and CMV serostatus were compiled alongside the repertoire data. In a later genetic analysis, genome-wide SNP genotypes for about 60% of the 666 donors were used, and that subset was treated as a discovery cohort. All discovery cohort repertoires had been generated using a single sequencing platform. HLA typing included class I and class II loci at four-digit resolution. The number of typed donors differed by locus: 629-630 for A, B, C, DRB1 and DQB1; 522 for DQA1; around 580 for DPA1; and 450 to 480 for DPB1. Because of strong linkage in the cohort, roughly five DR-DQ haplotypes were treated as single units for association and clustering. Among some 410 genotyped donors of the cohort, an average of approximately 240,000 unique TCR beta nucleotide sequences was sequenced per donor, of which approximately 18% were non-productive.

About this clone: Which antigen it targets is not known. Per-base qualities were not stored, and no clone one base away is much larger.

The cohort was made up of under 800 healthy bone marrow donors. At the time of sampling, every cohort member was nominally healthy, though immune exposures that went unrecorded were likely present. The donor tested CMV seronegative and was one of the 352 seronegative cohort members. Every donor gave a peripheral blood sample, and the peripheral blood mononuclear cells from that sample were used for TCR beta sequencing. The Qiagen DNeasy Blood Extraction Kit was used to extract genomic DNA from the blood cell samples. CDR1 and CDR2, per the germline V gene, are SQVTM and ANQGSEA. The CDR3 starts with the cysteine, ends with the phenylalanine, and has 14 residues. Kept here is only the CDR3 DNA, which spans 42 bases and is read in frame from base 1. The V and J ends are trimmed by 6 bases and 2 bases, leaving 16 bases between them. What the research found in general, with its limitations: Some IMGT-functional V segments, including TRBV6-2 and TRBV6-3, could not be distinguished by the 87-base-pair reads and were therefore excluded. Roughly uniform sequencing depth across donors was assumed in presence/absence analyses, although this assumption may not hold. The authors suggested that the approach could potentially be extended to other disease states and immunological phenotypes. A total of fewer than 200 TCR beta chains were listed by the study as associated with cytomegalovirus. Because counts were too low, under 20 rarely observed V segments, including chromosome 9 orphons, were left out of the earlier analysis of over 550 of the donors. Assigning TCR associations to individual alleles was difficult when HLA alleles, especially DR and DQ, strongly co-occurred. The cohort was sequenced for TCR beta chains only, and without alpha or paired-chain data the features that could be detected were limited. Because HLA typing was unavailable for some donors at each locus, only the typed subset was used in association tests. A further reported finding was that TCR beta sequences accurately predicted the HLA-A and HLA-B alleles for most subjects in the first cohort. According to a later genetic analysis, donors in an Asian-associated ancestry cluster had fewer N-insertions in productive TCRs than the roughly 670-donor mean. Immune exposure information for the cohort was limited to CMV serostatus. An earlier analysis of approximately 600 of the donors showed that most TCR beta V segments appeared in productive rearrangements either about 87% or about 30% of the time, which broadly matched IMGT annotations. In a later analysis, HLA-associated TCR beta chains were found to be more clonally expanded and to have lower generation probabilities than equally common non-associated chains. An association between a missense DCLRE1C variant and V-gene and J-gene trimming of TCR beta chains was found in a later genetic analysis and replicated in an independent cohort. Three of the identified cytomegalovirus-associated TCR beta chains were confirmed in vitro to be specific for cytomegalovirus antigens. In a later analysis, some 17,000 TCR beta sequences were associated with specific HLA alleles at a false discovery rate of 0.05. Linkage disequilibrium might explain the correlated functional status among segregating V segments, but an unknown experimental factor could not be excluded. The classifier was reported to diagnose cytomegalovirus status with high specificity and sensitivity in both the original and validation cohorts. In a later analysis, several top co-occurrence clusters were reported to appear linked to parvovirus B19, influenza, CMV and Epstein-Barr virus. A later analysis found that TCR association rates varied across HLA loci, with DRB1 alleles showing the most associated TCRs and HLA-C alleles the fewest. Most CMV-associated TCR beta chains appeared to be HLA-restricted in a later analysis, and the HLA associations seemed to be driven largely by CMV exposure. While some public TCRs were present in many individuals, most TCR sequences turned up only very rarely across donors. A cluster of highly shared sequence variants was judged likely to represent a technical artifact of the sequencing pipeline.

Library preparation used the immunoSEQ multiplex PCR assay. For the multiplex PCR, a mixture combining 60 forward primers for TCR Vbeta segments and 13 reverse primers for TCR Jbeta segments was used. A multiplex PCR assay on genomic DNA amplified the CDR3 region of rearranged TCR beta genes. On the Illumina HiSeq System, the amplified TCR beta libraries were sequenced as 87-base-pair reads. The authors processed their data as follows. Across the 500 to 850 repertoires, a later analysis counted some 80 million unique TCR beta chains, 9 million to 14 million of which were shared by at least two donors. To remove PCR and sequencing errors, raw reads were error-corrected and collapsed into unique sequences using a nearest-neighbor algorithm that merged closely related sequences. V, D and J gene segments were assigned by aligning CDR3 sequences to IMGT reference sequences. For a sequence to be retained, a match of at least six nucleotides was required to both a V gene segment and a J gene segment. Rearrangements were classified as productive when the CDR3 lacked stop codons and remained in frame with V and J, and all other rearrangements were classified as non-productive. CDR3 was defined according to IMGT convention as the region running from the second conserved V-encoded cysteine to the conserved J-encoded phenylalanine. The earlier analysis of 587 of the donors excluded sequences that lacked an unambiguous match to a single V gene segment. In an earlier analysis of several hundred of the donors, V segments were called functional above 56.7% productive rearrangements and were called segregating when the between-donor standard deviation exceeded 5%. A statistical classification framework was built for diagnosing cytomegalovirus status from the catalog of TCR beta chain sequences. A later analysis assigned V and J genes by comparing TCR nucleotide sequences with IMGT/GENE-DB human TR gene sequences. Using the TCRdist pipeline, a later analysis assigned CDR3 sequences along with most-parsimonious VDJ recombination scenarios. A later analysis defined each TCR beta chain by its CDR3 amino acid sequence plus V-gene family, and excluded reads lacking a unique V-gene family. As a way to deal with suspected cross-contamination and a sequencing artifact, a later analysis dropped under 600 nucleotide sequences that were highly shared and had low generation probability. In a later analysis, a clonal expansion index for each public chain was calculated from normalized within-repertoire ranks of inferred template counts. In a later analysis, generation probabilities were computed using a VDJ recombination model fitted to out-of-frame rearrangements, and the results were checked against IGoR. In a later analysis, hypergeometric tests were used to score TCR-TCR, TCR-HLA and TCR-CMV co-occurrence, with a repertoire-size bias correction applied to TCR pairs. To estimate false discovery rates, a later analysis permuted the HLA or CMV assignments 20 times. In a later analysis, co-occurring TCRs were grouped using DBSCAN, and TCRdist sequence similarity was added for clustering within HLA-allele-positive subsets. Co-occurrence clustering excluded repertoires with fewer than 30,000 or more than 120,000 public chains, plus five with anomalous nucleotide sharing. TCRdb provides this immuneACCESS table in a form limited to in-frame rearrangements. Some clones are lacking; in checked studies, under half of them reflect an unresolved V gene, and why the rest are absent is not known. The DNA gave D and trimming, while V, J and clone size come from that table. Within this sample are roughly 20,000 clones, with 75% of them counted one time only. Of the sample, 3.7% is held by the ten largest clones.

The rearranged chain carries TRBV29-1 and TRBJ1-1, with TRBD1 as a weak D call on 5 bases. This receptor was identified in a man younger than 35 in good health and CMV-seronegative. The sequencing sample was made of PBMCs. The CDR3 protein sequence reads: CSVLGQGRNTEAFF. The DNA sequence follows: TGCAGCGTCCTCGGGCAGGGAAGAAACACTGAAGCTTTCTTT. Full variable domain (CDR3 extended with the reference TRBV29-1 and TRBJ1-1 proteins): SAVISQKPSRDICQRGTSLTIQCQVDSQVTMMFWYRQQPGQSLTLIATANQGSEATYESGFVIDKFPISRPNLTFSTLTVSNMSPEDSSIYLCSVLGQGRNTEAFFGQGTRLTVV.